This TCR beta chain was documented in a study of shared clonotypes between healthy human individuals. The assay was immunoSEQ multiplex PCR, and TCRdb's table has in-frame clones only and misses some. The sample yields about 1,500,000 clones, roughly 96% seen once. General study points: Naive subsets generally had larger estimated richness than memory subsets.

This CDR3 comprises 13 residues. Germline V gene data show CDR1 as SQVTM and CDR2 as ANQGSEA. Trimming took off 4 bases at V and 5 bases at J, with 15 bases between the two ends. About this clone itself: As yet, its antigen is unknown.

The V call is TRBV29-1, the J call TRBJ2-7; D is ambiguous. This sequence originates from a man in his thirties or forties in good health. The sample comprised naive CD4+ T cells sorted from blood. Subset specified: CD45RA+ positively selected. For the CDR3, the DNA is TGCAGCGTTGCGTTTGGGGTACGGGACGAGCAGTACTTC. Protein sequence: CSVAFGVRDEQYF.